This T cell receptor (beta chain) was recovered during a study of T-cell reconstitution after alpha-beta-depleted transplantation in children (dated by TCRdb to 2015 to 2016). Context from the whole study: T-cell immune reconstitution after TCRalphabeta/CD19-depleted allogeneic hematopoietic cell transplantation in children was quantitatively tracked in the study by means of TCR repertoire profiling. Summary of the overall study and its limitations: Over the following months the frequencies of hyperexpanded clones went down, and after one year T-cell counts and TCRbeta diversity were mostly credited to newly produced T cells. About two months after transplant, the apparently early recovery of alphabetaT-cell counts reportedly depended on just several hundred clones that had expanded rapidly and came from non-depleted graft cells. In some patients, the high TCRbeta diversity seen at day 60 was put down to recipient T cells and intrathymic progenitors that had survived conditioning.

What this sample's treatment or condition label stands for: allogeneic hematopoietic cell transplantation with graft depleted of TCRalphabeta T cells and CD19 B cells. The transplant recipients were children given TCRalphabeta/CD19-depleted allogeneic hematopoietic cell grafts. V is clipped by 1 base and J by 7 bases, and the sequence between their germline boundaries is 7 bases long. Reading from cysteine to phenylalanine, the CDR3 counts 12 amino acids. Of the read, only the CDR3 DNA is kept; its 36 bases are in frame from base 1. For this clonotype: The target of this receptor is not known. Base qualities are missing; no much larger clone stands one base away.

Libraries were prepared through PCR. Sequencing used an Illumina HiSeq 2500. Molecular barcoding was employed in the preparation of TCR libraries, with unique molecular identifiers being used to normalize TCRbeta repertoire quantification. TCRdb handled the public reads itself, with Q25 trimming in fastp and clone calling in MiXCR, and kept productive beta chains. A single entry per CDR3 protein holds the most common genes and DNA from its merged rows. A total of about 110,000 distinct CDR3 sequences appear in this sample, 10% of them only once. The ten largest clones represent 30% to 35% of the sample.

This receptor was obtained from a boy younger than 10 with acute lymphoblastic leukemia, due to receive a stem cell transplant. Sequencing used PBMCs, obtained before TCRalphabeta/CD19-depleted stem cell transplant. The chain links TRBV12-3 or TRBV12-4 with TRBJ2-5; the D gene remains uncertain. This receptor has the CDR3 CASSLVIATQYF. The sequenced DNA is TGTGCCAGCAGTTTAGTTATTGCGACCCAGTACTTC.